This record covers a single TCR beta chain. The data were taken from a study of blood T cell repertoires in COVID-19. Study summary: COVID-19 samples, acute and convalescent, were from the United States, Italy and Spain. Sample material is recorded as cDNA or gDNA derived from T cells, B-cell-depleted T cells, or PBMCs.

This CDR3 contains 16 residues. Germline-derived CDR1 and CDR2 are LNHDA and SQIVND (reference sequence). Trimming took off 6 bases at V and 0 bases at J, with 15 bases between the two ends. The table came from immunoSEQ multiplex PCR; TCRdb's copy has only in-frame clones and leaves some out. This table has 100,000 or so clones, 90% to 95% appearing once. This TCR derives from a man over 45 with acute or convalescent COVID-19. Material: peripheral blood. The genes are TRBV19 and TRBJ1-5, with D perhaps TRBD1 (6 bases). CDR3 in amino acids: CASSRRVGASNQPQHF. As DNA, the CDR3 is TGTGCCAGTAGCCGACGCGTGGGGGCTAGCAATCAGCCCCAGCATTTT.